This T cell receptor (beta chain) originates from a study of T cell responses to AZD1222 COVID-19 vaccine. In the case of this clone: Its antigen remains unknown.

The method was immunoSEQ multiplex PCR; TCRdb's version includes in-frame clones alone and lacks a portion of them. The table includes about 160,000 clones, about 90% detected once. Broader study findings: Across the whole spike, CD4 TCRs peaked at regions 160-218 and 743-854. The study found Spike-specific TCR breadth and depth rose after two AZD1222 doses. Donors in the cohort were predominantly white British and more often female, and clonal diversity was possibly underestimated. Regions left unmutated in variants are reportedly the target of nearly half of spike-specific TCRs.

Specimen: peripheral blood, collected on day 0 of MenACWY control vaccination. This TCR came from an adult in good health.

CDR3 region: CASSASHLLANEKLFF. The DNA of the CDR3 is TGTGCCAGCAGCGCGAGCCATCTCCTGGCTAATGAAAAACTGTTTTTT. The chain joins TRBV9 to TRBJ1-4; D remains ambiguous. Germline CDR1 and CDR2: SGDLS and YYNGEE. The CDR3 runs to 16 residues. The V end was cut by 3 bases, the J end by 3 bases, with 15 bases between.